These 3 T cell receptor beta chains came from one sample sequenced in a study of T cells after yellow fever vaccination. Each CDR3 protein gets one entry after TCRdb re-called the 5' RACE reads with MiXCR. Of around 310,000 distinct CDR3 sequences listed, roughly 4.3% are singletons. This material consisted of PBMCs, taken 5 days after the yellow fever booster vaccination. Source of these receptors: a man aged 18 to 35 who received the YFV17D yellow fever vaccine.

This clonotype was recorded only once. The CDR3 here is CASSPSSGGSTDTQYF. CDR3 coding DNA: TGTGCCAGCAGCCCATCTAGCGGGGGGAGCACAGATACGCAGTATTTT. J is TRBJ2-3 and V is TRBV9; 11 bases agree with TRBD2. Losses at the gene ends were 4 bases for V and 0 bases for J; bases not matched to a gene: 4. CDR3 size: 16 residues. The germline V gene has CDR1 SGDLS and CDR2 YYNGEE. The entire variable domain, with the rest obtained from reference TRBV9 and TRBJ2-3, is as follows: DSGVTQTPKHLITATGQRVTLRCSPRSGDLSVYWYQQSLDQGLQFLIQYYNGEERAKGNILERFSAQQFPDLHSELNLSSLELGDSALYFCASSPSSGGSTDTQYFGPGTRLTVL.

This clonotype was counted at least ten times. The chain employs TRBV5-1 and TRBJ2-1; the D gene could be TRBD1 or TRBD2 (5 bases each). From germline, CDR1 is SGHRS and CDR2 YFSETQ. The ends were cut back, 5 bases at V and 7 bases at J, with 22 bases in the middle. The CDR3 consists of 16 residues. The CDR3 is CASSLRAGNIQNEQFF. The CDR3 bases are TGCGCCAGCAGTTTGAGGGCAGGGAATATCCAAAATGAGCAGTTCTTC. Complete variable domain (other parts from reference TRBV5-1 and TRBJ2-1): KAGVTQTPRYLIKTRGQQVTLSCSPISGHRSVSWYQQTPGQGLQFLFEYFSETQRNKGNFPGRFSGRQFSNSRSEMNVSTLELGDSALYLCASSLRAGNIQNEQFFGPGTRLTVL.

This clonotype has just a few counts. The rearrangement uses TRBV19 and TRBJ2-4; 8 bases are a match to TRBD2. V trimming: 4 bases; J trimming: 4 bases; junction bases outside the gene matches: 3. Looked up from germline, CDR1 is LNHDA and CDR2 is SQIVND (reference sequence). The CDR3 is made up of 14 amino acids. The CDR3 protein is CASSRGLEKNIQYF. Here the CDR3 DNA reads TGTGCCAGTAGTAGGGGACTAGAGAAAAACATTCAGTACTTC. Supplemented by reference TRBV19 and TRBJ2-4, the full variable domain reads DGGITQSPKYLFRKEGQNVTLSCEQNLNHDAMYWYRQDPGQGLRLIYYSQIVNDFQKGDIAEGYSVSREKKESFPLTVTSAQKNPTAFYLCASSRGLEKNIQYFGAGTRLSVL.